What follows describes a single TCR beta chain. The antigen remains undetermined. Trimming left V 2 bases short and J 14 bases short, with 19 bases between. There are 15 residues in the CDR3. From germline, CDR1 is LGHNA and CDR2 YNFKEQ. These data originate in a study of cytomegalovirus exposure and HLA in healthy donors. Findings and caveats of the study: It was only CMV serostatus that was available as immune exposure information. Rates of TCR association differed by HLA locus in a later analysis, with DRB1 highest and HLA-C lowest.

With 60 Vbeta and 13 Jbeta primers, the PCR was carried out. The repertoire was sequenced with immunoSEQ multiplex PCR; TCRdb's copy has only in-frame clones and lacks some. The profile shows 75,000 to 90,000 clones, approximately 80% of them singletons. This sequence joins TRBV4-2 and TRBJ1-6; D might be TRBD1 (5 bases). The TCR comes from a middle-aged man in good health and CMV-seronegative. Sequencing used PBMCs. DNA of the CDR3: TGTGCCAGCAGCCAACTCGAAGGGGTACGTCTGGCCCTCCACTTT. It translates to CASSQLEGVRLALHF.